Listed here are 30 T cell receptor beta chains from one sample, sequenced in a study of shared clonotypes between healthy human individuals. Sequenced by immunoSEQ multiplex PCR; TCRdb stores in-frame clones only, minus some. This table holds over a million clones, about 98.5% found once. The source material was naive CD4+ T cells sorted from blood. Subset meaning: CD45RA+ positively selected. These receptor sequences come from a man aged 25 to 40 in good health.

The chain has TRBV5-1 and TRBJ2-7; D gene uncertain. Trimming cost V 1 base and J 0 bases, with 8 bases left between them. This CDR3 contains 14 residues. Germline-derived CDR1 and CDR2 are SGHRS and YFSETQ. CDR3 region: CASSLSQRSYEQYF. The CDR3 DNA reads TGCGCCAGCAGCTTGTCTCAGCGCTCCTACGAGCAGTACTTC.

The rearrangement links TRBV30 to TRBJ2-3; 9 positions match TRBD2. The CDR3 sequence is 15 residues long. Germline-derived CDR1 and CDR2 are GTSNPN and SVGIG (reference sequence). After removal of 2 bases from V and 6 bases from J, the junction contained 9 bases not matched to a gene. The CDR3 spells CAWSLTSGPWDTQYF. The CDR3 DNA reads as TGTGCCTGGAGTCTCACTAGCGGGCCGTGGGATACGCAGTATTTT.

This clone is a singleton in its sample. The chain links TRBV4-1 to TRBJ1-2, with D possibly being TRBD1 (5 bases). The CDR3 contains 16 residues. Trimming pared 1 base from V and 6 bases from J, leaving 18 bases between. Germline CDR1 and CDR2: MGHRA and YSYEKL. Written as DNA, the CDR3 is TGCGCCAGCAGCCAAGCCCTAGATCCAGGGAAAGATGGCTACACCTTC. Protein product: CASSQALDPGKDGYTF.

The V and J genes are TRBV21-1 and TRBJ2-5; the table's D call, TRBD2, was not checked against the DNA. TRBV21-1 is a pseudogene segment. This CDR3 is built from 15 residues. This CDR3 reads CASSNARVRGETQYF. The DNA for the CDR3 is TGTGCCAGCAGCAATGCCAGGGTGCGGGGGGAGACCCAGTACTTC.

This chain joins TRBV7-9 and TRBJ2-2; 10 bases are shared with TRBD1. J gave up 3 bases and V 3 bases, and 1 base lay outside the gene matches. Germline V gene sequence: CDR1 SEHNR, CDR2 FQNEAQ (reference sequence). This CDR3 has 15 amino acids. CDR3 in amino acids: CASSLGQGYTGELFF. In DNA, the CDR3 is TGTGCCAGCAGCTTGGGACAGGGGTACACCGGGGAGCTGTTTTTT.

The chain combines TRBV18 with TRBJ2-1; D not resolved. The V gene's germline CDR1 is KGHSH and CDR2 LQKENI. V lost 2 bases and J lost 5, with 10 bases in between. CDR3 length equals 14 residues. CDR3 sequence (DNA): TGTGCCAGCTCACCAGGTCAACCGAACAATGAGCAGTTCTTC. The encoded protein is CASSPGQPNNEQFF.

This clone occurred once. The CDR3 here is CASSSPNEQFF. In nucleotides, the CDR3 is TGTGCCAGCAGCTCCCCCAATGAGCAGTTCTTC. The chain joins TRBV7-2 to TRBJ2-1; D gene ambiguous. Germline-derived CDR1 and CDR2 are SGHTA and FQGNSA. V lost 4 bases to trimming and J lost 6 bases, with 4 bases between them. CDR3 length: 11 amino acids.

The V and J genes are TRBV11-3 and TRBJ2-2, with D perhaps assigned TRBD1 or TRBD2 (5 bases each). The CDR3 covers 15 residues. Trimming cost V 4 bases and J 6 bases, with 15 bases left between them. CDR1 is SGHNT, CDR2 YENEEA, per germline. CDR3 in amino acids: CASSSSWGRPGELFF. CDR3 sequence (DNA): TGTGCCAGCAGCTCTTCCTGGGGACGGCCCGGGGAGCTGTTTTTT. The whole variable domain, remainder taken from reference TRBV11-3 and TRBJ2-2, is EAGVVQSPRYKIIEKKQPVAFWCNPISGHNTLYWYLQNLGQGPELLIRYENEEAVDDSQLPKDRFSAERLKGVDSTLKIQPAELGDSAVYLCASSSSWGRPGELFFGEGSRLTVL.

The chain combines TRBV27 with TRBJ2-7; the D is unclear. The V gene's germline CDR1 is MNHEY and CDR2 SMNVEV (reference sequence). The CDR3 extends over 13 amino acids. The V gene lost 5 bases and the J gene lost 5 bases, with 13 bases spanning the gap. The DNA of the CDR3 is TGTGCCAGCAGTCGCCGACCTGGTAACGAGCAGTACTTC. This sequence encodes CASSRRPGNEQYF.

The V and J genes are TRBV19 and TRBJ2-3; TRBD1 agrees at 7 bases. This CDR3 is built from 13 residues. V trimming: 7 bases; J trimming: 4 bases; junction bases outside the gene matches: 5. Germline CDR1 and CDR2: LNHDA and SQIVND (reference sequence). For the CDR3, the DNA is TGTGCCAGTACCTTTACAGGGGCAGATACGCAGTATTTT. Translation gives CASTFTGADTQYF.

In this sample, this clone turned up once. This chain joins TRBV7-8 and TRBJ1-4; no clear D. The CDR3 has 18 residues. Between the trimmed V and J ends, which lost 4 bases and 3 bases, there was a span of 21 bases. Germline values: CDR1 SGHVS, CDR2 FQNEAQ. The CDR3 reads CASSSRSPAGNSNEKLFF. The CDR3 coding sequence is TGTGCCAGCAGCTCGAGGTCTCCTGCGGGCAACTCTAATGAAAAACTGTTTTTT. Looking up the rest from reference TRBV7-8 and TRBJ1-4 gives the full variable domain: GAGVSQSPRYKVAKRGQDVALRCDPISGHVSLFWYQQALGQGPEFLTYFQNEAQLDKSGLPSDRFFAERPEGSVSTLKIQRTQQEDSAVYLCASSSRSPAGNSNEKLFFGSGTQLSVL.

V gene TRBV5-4 combines with J gene TRBJ2-1; 8 nucleotides align to TRBD2. CDR1 and CDR2 from the germline V gene are SGHNT and YYREEE (reference sequence). With V trimmed by 2 bases and J by 7 bases, 5 bases remained unmatched. CDR3 size: 14 residues. Written as DNA, the CDR3 is TGTGCCAGCAGCTTAGGAGCGGGAGTTAATGAGCAGTTCTTC. Translation gives CASSLGAGVNEQFF.

The V gene is TRBV7-8, the J gene TRBJ2-7, with D maybe TRBD2 (5 bases). Trimming pared 6 bases from V and 3 bases from J, leaving 15 bases between. The CDR3 has 14 residues. Germline V gene data show CDR1 as SGHVS and CDR2 as FQNEAQ. CDR3 coding DNA: TGTGCCAGCAGTCGGACGGACGGGGACTACGAGCAGTACTTC. Its protein product is CASSRTDGDYEQYF. Looking up the rest from reference TRBV7-8 and TRBJ2-7 gives the full variable domain: GAGVSQSPRYKVAKRGQDVALRCDPISGHVSLFWYQQALGQGPEFLTYFQNEAQLDKSGLPSDRFFAERPEGSVSTLKIQRTQQEDSAVYLCASSRTDGDYEQYFGPGTRLTVT.

The V gene is TRBV5-1, the J gene TRBJ2-1, with 8 positions matching TRBD2. There are 16 residues in the CDR3. Unmatched junction bases numbered 10, after V lost 0 bases and J lost 8 bases. Germline lookup yields CDR1 SGHRS and CDR2 YFSETQ. CDR3 loop: CASSLERTSLGDEQFF. The CDR3 nucleotides read TGCGCCAGCAGCTTGGAGCGGACTAGCCTTGGGGATGAGCAGTTCTTC. Full variable domain (remainder filled in from reference TRBV5-1 and TRBJ2-1): KAGVTQTPRYLIKTRGQQVTLSCSPISGHRSVSWYQQTPGQGLQFLFEYFSETQRNKGNFPGRFSGRQFSNSRSEMNVSTLELGDSALYLCASSLERTSLGDEQFFGPGTRLTVL.

About this clone: The identical CDR3 is also encoded by other nucleotide sequences in the sample. This chain links TRBV19 with TRBJ1-1; D is possibly TRBD1 (5 bases). Trimming removed 1 base from V and 5 bases from J, with 8 bases in between. The CDR3 totals 13 residues. Germline values: CDR1 LNHDA, CDR2 SQIVND (reference sequence). The CDR3 loop reads CASSIARDTEAFF. DNA of the CDR3: TGTGCCAGTAGTATAGCCAGGGATACTGAAGCTTTCTTT.

The rearrangement links TRBV7-9 to TRBJ2-2; tentative D call: TRBD1 (5 bases). Germline V lookup: CDR1 SEHNR, CDR2 FQNEAQ (reference sequence). The CDR3 runs 16 residues. Between the trimmed V and J ends, which lost 0 bases and 3 bases, there was a span of 11 bases. This CDR3 reads CASSLAVQGYTGELFF. CDR3 bases: TGTGCCAGCAGCTTAGCCGTGCAGGGCTACACCGGGGAGCTGTTTTTT.

The chain employs TRBV5-1 and TRBJ1-2, with a possible D match to TRBD1 (6 bases). The V end lost 2 bases, the J end lost 6 bases, and 11 bases lay between the germline ends. The CDR3 totals 13 residues. The germline gives CDR1 SGHRS, CDR2 YFSETQ. The CDR3 reads CASSFGGRDGYTF. As DNA, the CDR3 is TGCGCCAGCAGCTTTGGGGGGCGCGATGGCTACACCTTC.

V usage is TRBV29-1 and J usage is TRBJ2-3, with D possibly being TRBD2 (5 bases). CDR3 size: 17 residues. V was clipped by 2 bases and J by 3 bases, with 21 bases between them. In germline, CDR1 is SQVTM, CDR2 ANQGSEA. CDR3 DNA sequence: TGCAGCGTTGAACCAACTCCGAGGGATGGCTATACAGATACGCAGTATTTT. Protein sequence: CSVEPTPRDGYTDTQYF.

The rearrangement joins TRBV29-1 to TRBJ2-7, with TRBD1 matching 7 bases. The germline CDR1 and CDR2 sequences are SQVTM and ANQGSEA. Losses at the gene ends were 7 bases for V and 2 bases for J; bases not matched to a gene: 8. CDR3 size: 13 residues. CDR3: CSGTGQNPYEQYF. The CDR3 nucleotides are TGCAGCGGGACAGGACAGAACCCCTACGAGCAGTACTTC.

The V and J genes are TRBV27 and TRBJ2-7, with D unclear. Germline V gives CDR1 MNHEY, CDR2 SMNVEV (reference sequence). Between the trimmed V and J ends, which lost 2 bases and 3 bases, there was a span of 8 bases. This CDR3 is 13 amino acids long. CDR3 bases: TGTGCCAGCAGTTTAGGCCTGAGCTACGAGCAGTACTTC. It yields the protein CASSLGLSYEQYF.

In its sample, this clone was seen once. CDR3 DNA: TGTGCCATCGGGGCGACAGGGCGCTCCTACGAGCAGTACTTC. It is translated as CAIGATGRSYEQYF. This rearrangement joins TRBV10-3 to TRBJ2-7; 7 nucleotides agree with TRBD1. The CDR3 extends over 14 amino acids. Germline CDR1 reads ENHRY; CDR2 reads SYGVKD. Trimming at V came to 8 bases and at J to 0 bases, leaving 7 bases not matched to a gene.

The chain has TRBV28 and TRBJ1-4, with TRBD1 matching 7 bases. This CDR3 region has 15 residues. CDR1 and CDR2 (germline): MDHEN, SYDVKM. After removal of 5 bases from V and 7 bases from J, the junction contained 10 bases not matched to a gene. This CDR3 reads CASSPSRGLAEKLFF. The CDR3 region has the DNA TGTGCCAGCAGTCCCTCCAGGGGGTTAGCTGAAAAACTGTTTTTT.

The CDR3 nucleotides are TGCGCCAGCAGCAAAATAGCCGGGAGGGGCAATGAGCAGTTCTTC. This encodes CASSKIAGRGNEQFF. The chain combines TRBV10-2 with TRBJ2-1; 8 positions match TRBD2. This CDR3 comprises 15 residues. The germline V gene encodes CDR1 WSHSY and CDR2 SAAADI. J was trimmed by 6 bases and V by 6 bases; bases with no gene match: 10.

This sequence joins TRBV6-1 and TRBJ1-2, with D perhaps TRBD1 (5 bases). Looked up from germline, CDR1 is MNHNS and CDR2 is SASEGT. CDR3 length: 16 amino acids. Trimming cost V 1 base and J 8 bases, with 20 bases left between them. CDR3: CASSEDGAAQPVGYTF. Written as DNA, the CDR3 is TGTGCCAGCAGTGAAGACGGGGCAGCCCAGCCGGTGGGCTACACCTTC.

The rearrangement uses TRBV4-3 and TRBJ2-7; D is undetermined. The germline gives CDR1 LGHNA, CDR2 YSLEER. The CDR3 is 15 amino acids. V lost 1 base to trimming and J lost 2 bases, with 12 bases between them. The CDR3, as DNA: TGCGCCAGCAGCCAAGGGGTCCCCGGCCCCTACGAGCAGTACTTC. Translation gives CASSQGVPGPYEQYF.

The chain carries TRBV6-6 and TRBJ2-3; 11 nucleotides align to TRBD2. This CDR3 is 15 amino acids long. With 5 bases clipped from V and 7 bases from J, the junction kept 8 bases outside the gene matches. Per germline, CDR1 MNHNY and CDR2 SVGAGI (reference sequence). CDR3 in amino acids: CASSALSGRDHTQYF. The CDR3 DNA reads TGTGCCAGCAGTGCCCTTAGCGGGAGGGATCATACGCAGTATTTT.

J is TRBJ2-1 and V is TRBV29-1; D could derive from TRBD1 or TRBD2 (5 bases each). Germline V gives CDR1 SQVTM, CDR2 ANQGSEA. CDR3 length: 12 residues. V lost 6 bases, J lost 9 bases, and 15 bases lay in between. The CDR3 loop reads CSVLGERGEQFF. The CDR3 DNA reads TGCAGCGTATTGGGGGAGAGGGGTGAGCAGTTCTTC.

This rearrangement joins TRBV4-2 to TRBJ2-5, with 7 bases aligning to TRBD2. The ends lost 4 bases at V and 2 bases at J; junction bases unmatched: 7. CDR3 length: 15 amino acids. Germline V gene sequence: CDR1 LGHNA, CDR2 YNFKEQ. This CDR3 is CASSRGTNLQETQYF. CDR3 DNA: TGTGCCAGCAGCCGCGGGACTAACCTACAAGAGACCCAGTACTTC.

V gene TRBV5-4 combines with J gene TRBJ2-7; possibly TRBD1 for D (6 bases). Germline assignment: CDR1 SGHNT and CDR2 YYREEE (reference sequence). Trimming took off 3 bases at V and 4 bases at J, with 11 bases between the two ends. This CDR3 region has 13 residues. The CDR3 protein is CASSSQTGYEQYF. The CDR3 DNA reads TGTGCCAGCAGCTCCCAGACAGGTTACGAGCAGTACTTC.

The chain carries TRBV7-2 and TRBJ1-5; possibly TRBD1 for D (6 bases). The CDR3 extends over 14 amino acids. The V gene lost 5 bases and the J gene lost 3 bases, with 11 bases spanning the gap. In germline, CDR1 is SGHTA, CDR2 FQGNSA. The CDR3: CASSPQGNNQPQHF. Here the CDR3 DNA reads TGTGCCAGCAGCCCGCAGGGGAACAATCAGCCCCAGCATTTT.